This T cell receptor beta chain was recovered during a study of long-term antiretroviral therapy in people with HIV. Study summary: The earliest samples came about a decade before the 2015 immediate-ART recommendation. General study points: ART preceded a rise in diversity that nonetheless stayed lower than in transplant donor controls. Researchers lacked any data on ART adherence, viral resistance or therapy changes.

The libraries were made with immunoSEQ v3.0 at survey level. Sequencing was performed with immunoSEQ multiplex PCR; in TCRdb, only in-frame clones are kept and a portion is missing. The table records roughly 45,000 clones, around 80% of them present only once. For each donor, at least one pre-ART and at least two post-ART PBMC samples were available. In regard to this clone: Its specificity is not known.

The germline V and J ends were trimmed by 3 bases and 4 bases, with 12 bases remaining between them. The length of the CDR3 is 15 residues. Germline CDR1 reads LNHDA; CDR2 reads SQIVND (reference sequence). The V gene is TRBV19, the J gene TRBJ2-2, with no clear D. Here the sequenced sample was unsorted PBMCs, taken 0.8 years after starting antiretroviral therapy. The receptor's source is a woman younger than 30 with HIV. CDR3 loop: CASSMVAERTGELFF. CDR3 sequence (DNA): TGTGCCAGTAGTATGGTGGCGGAACGCACCGGGGAGCTGTTTTTT.